The present entry profiles one TCR beta chain with its context. Its cognate antigen is unknown. All patients relapsed after autologous stem cell transplantation, and brentuximab vedotin exposure varied. Measured with immunoSEQ multiplex PCR; TCRdb has only the in-frame clones, and not every one. The data show 25,000 to 35,000 clones, with roughly 70% seen just once and roughly 24% held by the top ten. This sample was taken from a study of PD-1 blockade in classical Hodgkin lymphoma. Study results and caveats: Those achieving complete response showed baseline diversity like newly diagnosed patients.

This CDR3 is built from 14 residues. The ends were cut back, 5 bases at V and 4 bases at J, with 14 bases in the middle. CDR1 MDHEN and CDR2 SYDVKM come from the germline V gene. The source was peripheral blood mononuclear cells (PBMCs), collected before the second cycle of nivolumab. The rearrangement uses TRBV28 and TRBJ1-2; no clear D gene. The receptor was isolated from a human donor with classical Hodgkin lymphoma. The CDR3 loop is CASSPPGDFYGYTF. The CDR3 nucleotides read TGTGCCAGCAGTCCACCAGGAGACTTCTATGGCTACACCTTC.